This entry lists 9 T cell receptor beta chains sequenced from one sample in a study of blood T cell repertoires in COVID-19. TCRdb keeps only in-frame clones here, not all; method: immunoSEQ multiplex PCR. The table shows more than 120,000 clones, with around 87% occurring only once. Sample: peripheral blood. The receptors originated from a man aged 50-60 years who had recovered from COVID-19.

The chain links TRBV4-1 to TRBJ1-2, with D possibly TRBD1 on 6 matching bases. The CDR3 extends over 15 amino acids. V was trimmed by 0 bases and J by 4 bases, leaving 12 bases between them. The germline gives CDR1 MGHRA, CDR2 YSYEKL. In DNA form, the CDR3 reads TGCGCCAGCAGCCAAGATGAGGACAGTTCCTATGGCTACACCTTC. Translating it yields CASSQDEDSSYGYTF.

The gene calls are TRBV30 and TRBJ2-1; 8 bases agree with TRBD2. CDR3 length equals 14 residues. Looked up from germline, CDR1 is GTSNPN and CDR2 is SVGIG (reference sequence). V gave up 5 bases and J gave up 0 bases; unmatched junction bases: 3. CDR3 coding DNA: TGTGCCTGGGAGCGGGGGAGCTCCTACAATGAGCAGTTCTTC. Protein: CAWERGSSYNEQFF.

V gene TRBV7-9 combines with J gene TRBJ1-6; TRBD1 agrees at 8 bases. The germline V gene encodes CDR1 SEHNR and CDR2 FQNEAQ (reference sequence). The CDR3 runs 19 residues. The trim removed 1 base at V and 4 bases at J, leaving 12 bases unmatched. CDR3 sequence: CASSLVVGTGSDYNSPLHF. The CDR3 DNA follows: TGTGCCAGCAGCTTAGTTGTCGGGACAGGTTCCGATTATAATTCACCCCTCCACTTT.

The chain has TRBV7-3 and TRBJ2-5; TRBD2 might be the D (5 bases). This CDR3 contains 16 residues. The germline V and J ends were trimmed by 1 base and 1 base, with 13 bases remaining between them. The germline CDR1 and CDR2 sequences are SGHTA and FQGTGA. The CDR3 nucleotides are TGTGCCAGCAGCTTAATAGGGTCTGGAGGCCAAGAGACCCAGTACTTC. Encoded protein: CASSLIGSGGQETQYF.

This clone was counted once. This chain uses TRBV21-1 with TRBJ2-7; the DNA was not used to check the table's D call, TRBD2. TRBV21-1 is flagged as a pseudogene. The CDR3 extends over 19 amino acids. CDR3 DNA: TGTGCCAGCAGTATACACATCAAAGCGGATAGCGGGACCTCCTACGAGCAGTACTTC. This sequence encodes CASSIHIKADSGTSYEQYF.

A single count supports this clone. The chain employs TRBV7-3 and TRBJ2-3; TRBD1 agrees at 8 bases. The CDR3 has 14 amino acids. V gave up 3 bases and J gave up 9 bases; unmatched junction bases: 8. Looked up from germline, CDR1 is SGHTA and CDR2 is FQGTGA. CDR3 protein: CASSFSGTGGTQYF. The CDR3 DNA is TGTGCCAGCAGCTTCTCCGGGACAGGAGGGACGCAGTATTTT.

The rearrangement joins TRBV7-8 to TRBJ1-2, with unresolved D. V lost 1 base to trimming and J lost 4 bases, with 22 bases between them. The CDR3 loop spans 18 amino acids. Per the germline V gene, CDR1 is SGHVS and CDR2 is FQNEAQ. The CDR3 here is CASSLEPAQIPRGYGYTF. The DNA for the CDR3 is TGTGCCAGCAGCTTAGAACCCGCACAGATACCCCGGGGCTATGGCTACACCTTC.

In this sample, this clone turned up once. V gene TRBV9 combines with J gene TRBJ2-5, with TRBD2 matching over 10 bases. The CDR3 covers 16 residues. With V trimmed by 3 bases and J by 5 bases, 10 bases remained unmatched. In germline, CDR1 is SGDLS, CDR2 YYNGEE. The CDR3 region is CASSATQRGGPETQYF. CDR3 DNA sequence: TGTGCCAGCAGCGCTACCCAGCGGGGGGGCCCGGAGACCCAGTACTTC.

The sample holds a few counts of this clone. The J gene is TRBJ2-7, the V gene TRBV4-2; the match to TRBD2 covers 9 bases. The V gene end was trimmed by 4 bases and the J gene end by 4 bases; junction bases not matched to a gene: 8. Germline loops: CDR1 LGHNA, CDR2 YNFKEQ. The CDR3 sequence is 15 residues long. In DNA, the CDR3 is TGTGCCAGCAGCCGGCGGGCTAGCGGGGATTACGAGCAGTACTTC. Translation gives CASSRRASGDYEQYF.